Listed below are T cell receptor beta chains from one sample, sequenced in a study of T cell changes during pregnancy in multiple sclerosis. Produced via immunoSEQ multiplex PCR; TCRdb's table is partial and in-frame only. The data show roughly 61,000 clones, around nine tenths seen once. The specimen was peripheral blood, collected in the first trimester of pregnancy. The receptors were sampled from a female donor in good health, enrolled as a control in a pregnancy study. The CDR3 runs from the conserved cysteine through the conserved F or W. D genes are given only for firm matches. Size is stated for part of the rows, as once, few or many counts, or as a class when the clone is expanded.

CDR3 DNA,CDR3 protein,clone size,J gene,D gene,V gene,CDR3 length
TGTGCCAGCAGCATTCCCACCGGGACCCAGTACTTC,CASSIPTGTQYF,NA,TRBJ2-5,NA,TRBV5-4,12
TGTGCCAGCAGTCGGACAGGGGAGAATGAGCAGTTCTTC,CASSRTGENEQFF,NA,TRBJ2-1,TRBD1,TRBV6-1,13
TGTGCCAGCAGCTCCGACTCACCCCAAGAGACCCAGTACTTC,CASSSDSPQETQYF,NA,TRBJ2-5,NA,TRBV13,14
TGTGCCAGCAGCTTAGAGGGGGCCCCTTTCTACGAGCAGTACTTC,CASSLEGAPFYEQYF,NA,TRBJ2-7,TRBD1,TRBV7-6,15
TGTGCCTGGACCAGGGGGAGAGCTAACTATGGCTACACCTTC,CAWTRGRANYGYTF,NA,TRBJ1-2,TRBD1,TRBV30,14
TGTGCCAGCAGCTTTGGGGCCTATGGCTACACCTTC,CASSFGAYGYTF,few,TRBJ1-2,NA,TRBV7-2,12
TGCAGCGGTACGACAGGGTGGGACACTGAAGCTTTCTTT,CSGTTGWDTEAFF,NA,TRBJ1-1,TRBD1,TRBV29-1,13
TGTGCCAGCTCACCAGGGACAGGGGGTTCTGGGGCCAACGTCCTGACTTTC,CASSPGTGGSGANVLTF,NA,TRBJ2-6,TRBD1,TRBV18,17
TGTGCCAGCAGTGACTCTAACTCTGGGGCCAACGTCCTGACTTTC,CASSDSNSGANVLTF,many,TRBJ2-6,NA,TRBV6-4,15
TGCAGCGTTGGTCCGGGGGGGATTTACGAGCAGTACTTC,CSVGPGGIYEQYF,NA,TRBJ2-7,TRBD2,TRBV29-1,13
TGTGCCAGCAGTGTAGGGACAGACGACCGTGAGACCCAGTACTTC,CASSVGTDDRETQYF,NA,TRBJ2-5,TRBD1,TRBV7-9,15
TGTGCCAGCAGCCTCGACAGGCCCCCTAATCAGCCCCAGCATTTT,CASSLDRPPNQPQHF,NA,TRBJ1-5,NA,TRBV7-9,15
TGCAGCGTTGAAGTGGACACTGACTCCTACGAGCAGTACTTC,CSVEVDTDSYEQYF,NA,TRBJ2-7,NA,TRBV29-1,14
TGTGCCATCAGTGAGTCCCTCTATGAAGCTTTCTTT,CAISESLYEAFF,once,TRBJ1-1,NA,TRBV10-3,12
TGTGCCAGCAGCGTAGGACTAGCGGGGGCCGGGAGGTATGAGCAGTTCTTC,CASSVGLAGAGRYEQFF,NA,TRBJ2-1,TRBD2,TRBV9,17
TGCAGCGTGGCCAGCGGGGACAATGAGCAGTTCTTC,CSVASGDNEQFF,NA,TRBJ2-1,TRBD2,TRBV29-1,12
TGCGCCAGCAGTGACATGGACTACTCCTACGAGCAGTACTTC,CASSDMDYSYEQYF,NA,TRBJ2-7,NA,TRBV10-2,14
TGTGCCAGCAGAGCGGAGGGGACTGAAGCTTTCTTT,CASRAEGTEAFF,few,TRBJ1-1,NA,TRBV7-9,12
TGTGCCACCTATGAACTCAAGATATCCGCTAACTATGGCTACACCTTC,CATYELKISANYGYTF,NA,TRBJ1-2,NA,TRBV7-9,16
TGCGCCAGCAGCTTTCGACAGGGCGGCACTGAAGCTTTCTTT,CASSFRQGGTEAFF,NA,TRBJ1-1,TRBD1,TRBV5-1,14
TGTGCCAGCAGCCCGGATAGCGGGGGGGTTGGGACCCAGTACTTC,CASSPDSGGVGTQYF,NA,TRBJ2-5,TRBD2,TRBV4-2,15
TGTGCCAGCAGTTACTTGGGGCTCCAAGAGACCCAGTACTTC,CASSYLGLQETQYF,NA,TRBJ2-5,NA,TRBV6-5,14
TGTGCCAGCAGTGAAGCGCAAGACAGGGGGGCTTTCTTT,CASSEAQDRGAFF,NA,TRBJ1-1,TRBD1,TRBV6-1,13
TGCGCCAGCAGTCGTCCGGACAGGGGTACCGAATCGGCCGGGGAGCTGTTTTTT,CASSRPDRGTESAGELFF,NA,TRBJ2-2,TRBD1,TRBV23-1,18
TGTGCCAGCAGCTTAGACCCGACAGGGCTCACTGAAGCTTTCTTT,CASSLDPTGLTEAFF,NA,TRBJ1-1,TRBD1,TRBV11-2,15
TGTGCCAGCAGCCGGACCCTTGGAGGAGCTTTCTTT,CASSRTLGGAFF,NA,TRBJ1-1,NA,TRBV7-9,12